This T cell receptor beta chain was recorded in a study of T-cell reconstitution after alpha-beta-depleted transplantation in children. Ten or more counts support this clonotype. Unique molecular identifiers were incorporated during preparation of the TCRbeta library. One entry per CDR3 protein, called by TCRdb with MiXCR from the PCR reads. The table records about 230,000 distinct CDR3 sequences, 7.5% to 10% of them present only once. V was shortened by 4 bases and J by 3 bases, with 15 bases between the two germline ends. Germline V gene data show CDR1 as SGHVS and CDR2 as FQNEAQ. The CDR3 contains 15 residues.

The receptor comes from a human donor who donated a stem cell graft to a child with SCID. This specimen was PBMCs from the stem cell graft donor, taken from the stem cell graft. The chain carries TRBV7-8 and TRBJ1-2; D might be TRBD1 (5 bases). CDR3 amino acids: CASSSRVGGDYGYTF. In DNA, the CDR3 is TGTGCCAGCAGCTCCCGAGTGGGGGGGGACTATGGCTACACCTTC.